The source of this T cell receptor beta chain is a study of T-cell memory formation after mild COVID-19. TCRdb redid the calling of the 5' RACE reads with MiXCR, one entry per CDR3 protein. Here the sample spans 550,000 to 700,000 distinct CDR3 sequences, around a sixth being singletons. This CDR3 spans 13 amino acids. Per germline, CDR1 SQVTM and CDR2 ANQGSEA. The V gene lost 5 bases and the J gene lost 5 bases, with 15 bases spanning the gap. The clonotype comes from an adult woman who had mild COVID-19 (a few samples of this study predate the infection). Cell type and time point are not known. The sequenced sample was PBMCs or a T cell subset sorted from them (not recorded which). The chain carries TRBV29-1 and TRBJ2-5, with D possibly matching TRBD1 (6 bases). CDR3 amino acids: CSVLQRTGETQYF. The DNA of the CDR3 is TGCAGCGTTCTTCAGAGAACAGGGGAGACCCAGTACTTC.